This is a list of T cell receptor beta chains from one sample in a study of tumor-infiltrating lymphocytes in oesophageal squamous cell carcinoma. TCRdb redid the calling of the PCR reads with MiXCR, one entry per CDR3 protein. This sample yields about 20,000 distinct CDR3 sequences, of which roughly two fifths are seen a single time; about 30% belongs to the top ten. Material for sequencing was esophageal tumor tissue. All receptors come from a male donor with esophageal squamous cell carcinoma. CDR3s include the opening cysteine and the closing phenylalanine or tryptophan. D genes are given only for firm matches. Clone size is not always given. Where it is, it says once, few, many or a class for expanded clones.

TRBV7-8	TRBJ2-4	-	TRBD1	CASSEPYRGKNIQYF	TGTGCCAGCAGCGAACCATACAGGGGCAAAAACATTCAGTACTTC
TRBV6-6	TRBJ2-1	-	-	CASSGSSKVLNEQFF	TGTGCCAGCAGTGGTAGTAGTAAGGTTCTCAATGAGCAGTTCTTC
TRBV7-2	TRBJ2-3	-	-	CASSAAAGTDTQYF	TGTGCCAGCAGCGCTGCCGCTGGCACAGATACGCAGTATTTT
TRBV11-2	TRBJ1-1	many	TRBD1	CASSARGSFLNTEAFF	TGTGCCAGCAGCGCCAGGGGGTCTTTCTTGAACACTGAAGCTTTCTTT
TRBV7-2	TRBJ2-1	-	TRBD2	CASSGLAGRDEQFF	TGTGCCAGCAGCGGGCTAGCGGGACGGGATGAGCAGTTCTTC
TRBV12-3/TRBV12-4	TRBJ2-6	-	-	CASRGSGANVLTF	TGTGCCAGCAGGGGATCTGGGGCCAACGTCCTGACTTTC
TRBV28	TRBJ1-2	many	-	CASLRPGGLGYGYTF	TGTGCCAGCCTCCGACCGGGAGGGCTGGGCTATGGCTACACCTTC
TRBV6-9	TRBJ1-5	-	-	CASSPNRNSNQPQHF	TGTGCCAGCAGTCCGAACAGGAATAGCAATCAGCCCCAGCATTTT
TRBV6-1	TRBJ2-2	many	-	CASRLTGTGELFF	TGTGCCAGCAGACTGACGGGAACCGGGGAGCTGTTTTTT
TRBV7-7	TRBJ2-1	-	-	CASSSHPTGTEQFF	TGTGCTAGCAGCTCCCATCCTACGGGGACTGAGCAGTTCTTC
TRBV7-9	TRBJ2-7	hyperexpanded	-	CASAGARTEKPGSEQYF	TGTGCCAGCGCTGGAGCCCGGACAGAAAAACCTGGGAGCGAGCAGTACTTC
TRBV7-2	TRBJ2-3	few	-	CASSAVGGGEQYF	TGTGCCAGCAGCGCTGTTGGGGGGGGCGAGCAGTATTTT
TRBV24-1	TRBJ2-2	-	-	CATSERVIGELFF	TGTGCCACCAGTGAGAGGGTCATCGGGGAGCTGTTTTTT
TRBV7-2	TRBJ2-3	-	-	CASSLAGGQRNTQYF	TGTGCCAGCAGCTTAGCGGGGGGGCAGAGGAATACGCAGTATTTT
TRBV5-1	TRBJ2-1	many	TRBD2	CASSETSGGVYEQFF	TGCGCCAGCTCGGAGACTAGCGGGGGGGTCTATGAGCAGTTCTTC
TRBV7-6	TRBJ2-3	-	TRBD2	CASSFAGVGTDTQYF	TGTGCCAGCAGCTTTGCGGGAGTGGGCACAGATACGCAGTATTTT
TRBV12-5	TRBJ2-7	many	-	CASGLVRANYEQYF	TGTGCTAGTGGTTTGGTACGGGCCAACTACGAGCAGTACTTC
TRBV27	TRBJ2-7	many	TRBD2	CASSSGTSSYEQYF	TGTGCCAGCAGTTCCGGGACTAGCTCCTACGAGCAGTACTTC
TRBV7-9	TRBJ2-3	medium-sized	TRBD2	CASSLGLAGDTQYF	TGTGCCAGCAGCCTTGGACTAGCAGGAGATACGCAGTATTTT
TRBV7-2	TRBJ2-5	-	-	CASSLAAQYGQETQYF	TGTGCCAGCAGCTTAGCTGCCCAATACGGCCAAGAGACCCAGTACTTC
TRBV7-2	TRBJ2-6	-	TRBD2	CASSPGTRASGANVLTF	TGTGCCAGCAGCCCCGGGACTAGAGCATCTGGGGCCAACGTCCTGACTTTC
TRBV7-3	TRBJ2-2	-	TRBD1	CASSLTRGTEKTTGELFF	TGTGCCAGCAGCTTAACGCGAGGGACAGAAAAGACTACCGGGGAGCTGTTTTTT
TRBV5-6	TRBJ1-2	-	-	CASRSAEDYGYTF	TGTGCCAGCAGATCCGCAGAAGACTATGGCTACACCTTC
TRBV6-2/TRBV6-3	TRBJ2-7	-	-	CASSYSRDYEQYF	TGTGCCAGCAGTTACTCTCGGGATTACGAGCAGTACTTC
TRBV3-1	TRBJ1-1	-	-	CASSQGRTEAFF	TGTGCCAGCAGCCAAGGTAGGACTGAAGCTTTCTTT
TRBV7-9	TRBJ2-5	many	TRBD1	CASSFSTGTEGRETQYF	TGTGCCAGCAGCTTCTCTACCGGGACAGAGGGGCGGGAGACCCAGTACTTC
TRBV12-3/TRBV12-4	TRBJ2-2	many	TRBD1	CASSLGQGDTGELFF	TGTGCCAGCAGTTTAGGACAGGGGGACACCGGGGAGCTGTTTTTT
TRBV7-6	TRBJ2-3	few	TRBD1	CASSWDSYADTQYF	TGTGCCAGCAGTTGGGACAGTTATGCAGATACGCAGTATTTT
TRBV6-6	TRBJ2-1	-	TRBD2	CASSYARDYNNEQFF	TGTGCCAGCAGTTACGCCAGGGACTACAACAATGAGCAGTTCTTC
TRBV4-2	TRBJ2-2	-	-	CASSQDTGVNTGELFF	TGTGCCAGCAGCCAAGATACGGGGGTGAACACCGGGGAGCTGTTTTTT
TRBV24-1	TRBJ2-1	few	-	CATNGGALSNEQFF	TGTGCCACCAATGGGGGAGCCCTTTCCAATGAGCAGTTCTTC
TRBV7-2	TRBJ2-7	many	-	CASSLTYEQYF	TGTGCCAGCAGCCTCACATACGAGCAGTACTTC
TRBV7-6	TRBJ2-1	few	-	CASSLARADEQFF	TGTGCCAGCAGCTTAGCGAGGGCCGATGAGCAGTTCTTC
TRBV6-1	TRBJ2-7	once	-	CASTPKLESRGQYF	TGTGCCAGCACTCCGAAGCTGGAGAGCCGCGGGCAGTACTTC
TRBV6-1	TRBJ1-5	-	-	CASTLDSYSNQPQHF	TGTGCCAGCACCCTGGACAGCTATAGCAATCAGCCCCAGCATTTT
TRBV7-8	TRBJ2-7	many	-	CASSLAYPTGQGDNYNEQYF	TGTGCCAGCAGCTTAGCGTATCCGACGGGCCAAGGTGACAACTACAATGAGCAGTACTTC
TRBV6-1	TRBJ2-7	many	-	CASSLGRNYEQYF	TGTGCCAGCAGTCTCGGACGGAACTACGAGCAGTACTTC
TRBV7-2	TRBJ2-3	few	-	CASSLEAVTDTQYF	TGTGCCAGCAGCTTAGAGGCTGTGACAGATACGCAGTATTTT
TRBV4-1	TRBJ2-1	few	-	CASSQELRGKRSYNEQFF	TGCGCCAGCAGCCAAGAGCTCCGGGGAAAGCGCTCCTACAATGAGCAGTTCTTC
TRBV12-3/TRBV12-4	TRBJ2-3	once	-	CASSLGGLSTDTQYF	TGTGCCAGCAGTTTAGGGGGGCTGAGCACAGATACGCAGTATTTT
TRBV7-4	TRBJ2-3	-	TRBD2	CASSPATSGRTDTQYF	TGTGCCAGCAGCCCCGCGACTAGCGGGAGGACAGATACGCAGTATTTT
TRBV7-3	TRBJ2-3	once	TRBD2	CASSPVAGGTDTQYF	TGTGCCAGCAGCCCCGTAGCGGGGGGCACAGATACGCAGTATTTT
TRBV7-2	TRBJ2-1	-	-	CASSRDAALSEQFF	TGTGCCAGCAGCAGGGACGCCGCTCTGAGTGAGCAGTTCTTC
TRBV2	TRBJ2-5	many	-	CASSGTGGEQYF	TGTGCCAGCAGTGGTACCGGAGGGGAGCAGTACTTC
TRBV7-3	TRBJ1-2	many	-	CASSLRPSSREVGYTF	TGTGCCAGCAGCTTACGCCCGAGTTCCAGGGAAGTTGGCTACACCTTC
TRBV6-1	TRBJ1-5	few	-	CASKASGPQHF	TGTGCCAGCAAGGCGTCGGGGCCCCAGCATTTT
TRBV7-3	TRBJ2-1	-	TRBD1	CASSLDRGNEQFF	TGTGCCAGCAGCTTGGACAGGGGCAATGAGCAGTTCTTC
TRBV7-8	TRBJ2-1	-	-	CASSLVGLNDEQFF	TGTGCCAGCAGCTTAGTTGGACTAAACGATGAGCAGTTCTTC